The next 8 T cell receptor beta chains were all read from a single sample in a study of siplizumab effects on memory and regulatory T cells. Produced via immunoSEQ multiplex PCR; TCRdb's table is partial and in-frame only. In the table there are over 55,000 clones, approximately 87% of which are singletons. Sequencing used memory CD4+ T cells sorted from blood. The receptors shown here come from a human donor in good health.

This clone came up once. The rearrangement links TRBV6-5 to TRBJ2-2; no clear D. Trimming pared 2 bases from V and 5 bases from J, leaving 6 bases between. Germline loops: CDR1 MNHEY, CDR2 SVGAGI. The CDR3 length is 13 residues. The CDR3, as DNA: TGTGCCAGCAGTTACCAACTTACCGGGGAGCTGTTTTTT. It encodes CASSYQLTGELFF.

V gene TRBV20-1 combines with J gene TRBJ1-2; D not certain. Trimming shortened V by 3 bases and J by 3 bases, and 2 bases separated the two germline ends. The CDR3 contains 10 residues. Germline CDR1 and CDR2: DFQATT and SNEGSKA (reference sequence). CDR3 DNA: TGCAGTGCTAGCTACTATGGCTACACCTTC. It specifies CSASYYGYTF.

This chain connects TRBV6-5 to TRBJ2-1, with 8 bases aligning to TRBD2. CDR3 length equals 16 residues. CDR1 and CDR2 from the germline V gene are MNHEY and SVGAGI. V trimming: 0 bases; J trimming: 3 bases; junction bases outside the gene matches: 4. The CDR3 here is CASSYSSGGFYNEQFF. The CDR3 coding sequence is TGTGCCAGCAGTTACTCCTCGGGAGGGTTCTACAATGAGCAGTTCTTC.

The chain couples TRBV19 to TRBJ2-5, with D maybe TRBD1 (6 bases). This CDR3 is built from 13 residues. Germline V lookup: CDR1 LNHDA, CDR2 SQIVND (reference sequence). Trimming took 5 bases from V and 5 from J, leaving 12 bases between them. CDR3 sequence reads: CASSVRGSETQYF. The DNA for the CDR3 is TGTGCCAGTAGTGTAAGGGGGAGCGAGACCCAGTACTTC.

The chain combines TRBV7-9 with TRBJ2-7, with 8 bases matching TRBD1. The CDR3 consists of 14 residues. The germline V gene encodes CDR1 SEHNR and CDR2 FQNEAQ (reference sequence). Trimming removed 4 bases from V and 6 bases from J; junction bases left unmatched: 8. The CDR3 DNA follows: TGTGCCAGCAGCTCCCAGGGGGCGCTCAGCGAGCAGTACTTC. This codes for CASSSQGALSEQYF. The full variable domain, completed using reference TRBV7-9 and TRBJ2-7, is DTGVSQNPRHKITKRGQNVTFRCDPISEHNRLYWYRQTLGQGPEFLTYFQNEAQLEKSRLLSDRFSAERPKGSFSTLEIQRTEQGDSAMYLCASSSQGALSEQYFGPGTRLTVT.

There are a few counts of this clone. The chain employs TRBV29-1 and TRBJ1-2, with TRBD1 as a possible D gene (5 bases). Germline CDR1 reads SQVTM; CDR2 reads ANQGSEA. The CDR3 sequence is 14 residues long. Between the trimmed V and J ends, which lost 4 bases and 4 bases, there was a span of 16 bases. The CDR3 protein is CSVVTERDLYGYTF. The CDR3 DNA reads TGCAGCGTTGTTACGGAGAGGGACCTCTATGGCTACACCTTC.

The J gene is TRBJ2-2, the V gene TRBV5-6, with TRBD1 matching over 9 bases. With 4 bases clipped from V and 7 bases from J, the junction kept 14 bases outside the gene matches. Germline-derived CDR1 and CDR2 are SGHDT and YYEEEE. The CDR3 sequence is 17 residues long. In DNA, the CDR3 is TGTGCCAGCAGCCTTCTCCGGGGACAGGGAATGGTCGGGGAGCTGTTTTTT. Residues: CASSLLRGQGMVGELFF.

The chain is built from TRBV2 and TRBJ1-1; possible D gene TRBD1, 5 bases. V shed 7 bases and J shed 7 bases, with 16 bases lying between them. This CDR3 has 13 residues. The germline V gene encodes CDR1 SNHLY and CDR2 FYNNEI. CDR3 residues: CASTGDGEIEAFF. CDR3 coding DNA: TGTGCCAGCACCGGGGACGGAGAGATTGAAGCTTTCTTT.